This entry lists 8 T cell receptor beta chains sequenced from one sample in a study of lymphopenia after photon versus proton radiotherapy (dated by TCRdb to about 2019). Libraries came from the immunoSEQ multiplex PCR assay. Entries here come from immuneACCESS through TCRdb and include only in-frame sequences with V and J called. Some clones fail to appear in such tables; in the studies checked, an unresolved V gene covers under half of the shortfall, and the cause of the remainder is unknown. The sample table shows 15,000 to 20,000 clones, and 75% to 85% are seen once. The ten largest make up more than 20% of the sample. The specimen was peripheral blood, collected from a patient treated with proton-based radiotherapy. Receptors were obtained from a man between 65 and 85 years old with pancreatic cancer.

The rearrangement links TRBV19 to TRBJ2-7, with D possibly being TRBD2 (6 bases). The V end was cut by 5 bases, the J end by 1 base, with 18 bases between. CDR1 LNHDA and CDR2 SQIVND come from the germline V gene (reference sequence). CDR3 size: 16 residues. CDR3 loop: CASSSNSAGRSYEQYF. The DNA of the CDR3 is TGTGCCAGTAGTTCCAATTCGGCGGGACGGTCCTACGAGCAGTACTTC.

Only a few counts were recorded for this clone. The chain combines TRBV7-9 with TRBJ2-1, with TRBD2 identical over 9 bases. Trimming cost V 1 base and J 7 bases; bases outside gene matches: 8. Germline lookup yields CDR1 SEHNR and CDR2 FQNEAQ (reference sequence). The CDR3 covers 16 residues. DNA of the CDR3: TGTGCCAGCAGCTTAGGACCCGCGGGGGGGAATAATGAGCAGTTCTTC. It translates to CASSLGPAGGNNEQFF.

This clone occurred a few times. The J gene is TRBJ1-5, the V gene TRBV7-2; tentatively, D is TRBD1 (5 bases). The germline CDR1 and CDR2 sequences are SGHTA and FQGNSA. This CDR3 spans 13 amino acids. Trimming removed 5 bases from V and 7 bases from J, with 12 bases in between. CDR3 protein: CASSGRGGQPQHF. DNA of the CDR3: TGTGCCAGCAGCGGGAGGGGAGGCCAGCCCCAGCATTTT.

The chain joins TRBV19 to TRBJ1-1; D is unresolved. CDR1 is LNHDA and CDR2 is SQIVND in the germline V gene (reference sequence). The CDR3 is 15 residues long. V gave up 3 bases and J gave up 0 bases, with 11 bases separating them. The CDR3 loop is CASSIGSVMNTEAFF. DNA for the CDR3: TGTGCCAGTAGTATTGGTTCCGTGATGAACACTGAAGCTTTCTTT.

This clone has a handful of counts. The CDR3 region is CASSPIGPNMNTEAFF. The DNA of the CDR3 is TGCGCCAGCAGCCCCATCGGACCGAACATGAACACTGAAGCTTTCTTT. The rearrangement links TRBV5-1 to TRBJ1-1; no definite D call. The CDR3 loop spans 16 amino acids. Trimming shortened V by 4 bases and J by 0 bases, and 16 bases separated the two germline ends. From germline, CDR1 is SGHRS and CDR2 YFSETQ.

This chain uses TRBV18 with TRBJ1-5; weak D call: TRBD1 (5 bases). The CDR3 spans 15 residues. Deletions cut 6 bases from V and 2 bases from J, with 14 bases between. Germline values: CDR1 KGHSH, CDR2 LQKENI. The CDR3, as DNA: TGTGCCAGCTCCCCCGACAGCGGTGGCAATCAGCCCCAGCATTTT. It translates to CASSPDSGGNQPQHF.

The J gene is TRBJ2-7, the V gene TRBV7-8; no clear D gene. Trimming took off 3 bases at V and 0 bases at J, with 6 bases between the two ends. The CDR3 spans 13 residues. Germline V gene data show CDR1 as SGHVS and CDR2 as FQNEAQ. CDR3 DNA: TGTGCCAGCAGCTTCGCCAGCTCCTACGAGCAGTACTTC. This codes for CASSFASSYEQYF.

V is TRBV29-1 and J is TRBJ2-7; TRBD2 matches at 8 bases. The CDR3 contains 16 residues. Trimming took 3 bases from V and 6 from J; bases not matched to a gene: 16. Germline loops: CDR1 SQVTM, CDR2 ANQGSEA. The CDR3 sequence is CSVDSPSGTSRSEQYF. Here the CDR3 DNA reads TGCAGCGTTGACTCCCCCTCCGGGACTAGTCGTAGCGAGCAGTACTTC.